These 13 T cell receptor beta chains originate from one sample sequenced in a study of cytomegalovirus exposure and HLA in healthy donors. The PCR ran on 60 Vbeta and 13 Jbeta primers. Using immunoSEQ multiplex PCR, the repertoire was profiled, and TCRdb retains in-frame clones only, with some absent. This table has 130,000 or so clones, around four fifths appearing once. The sequenced sample consisted of PBMCs. The receptors were sampled from a man aged 40-50 years in good health and CMV-seronegative.

The rearrangement joins TRBV5-4 to TRBJ1-2; a weak D match, TRBD1 (5 bases). From germline, CDR1 is SGHNT and CDR2 YYREEE (reference sequence). CDR3 length: 14 amino acids. Deletions cut 0 bases from V and 8 bases from J, with 14 bases between. The CDR3 sequence is CASSLGGSFTGYTF. CDR3 DNA sequence: TGTGCCAGCAGCTTGGGGGGCTCCTTTACGGGCTACACCTTC. Drawing the rest from reference TRBV5-4 and TRBJ1-2, the complete variable domain is ETGVTQSPTHLIKTRGQQVTLRCSSQSGHNTVSWYQQALGQGPQFIFQYYREEENGRGNFPPRFSGLQFPNYSSELNVNALELDDSALYLCASSLGGSFTGYTFGSGTRLTVV.

This rearrangement joins TRBV19 to TRBJ2-4, with a possible D match to TRBD1 (5 bases). Between the trimmed V and J ends, which lost 3 bases and 6 bases, there was a span of 9 bases. This CDR3 comprises 13 residues. From germline, CDR1 is LNHDA and CDR2 SQIVND (reference sequence). The CDR3 bases are TGTGCCAGTAGTATGGTTAGGGGAAACATTCAGTACTTC. It yields the protein CASSMVRGNIQYF.

The V gene is TRBV9, the J gene TRBJ2-5; 7 bases agree with TRBD1. TRBJ2-7 explains the end of the DNA better; the J call may be wrong. The CDR3 is 15 residues long. Per germline, CDR1 SGDLS and CDR2 YYNGEE. The CDR3 loop is CASSVAPQGAYEQYF. In DNA form, the CDR3 reads TGTGCCAGCAGCGTAGCTCCGCAGGGGGCCTACGAGCAGTACTTC.

J is TRBJ1-3 and V is TRBV5-4, with 12 bases that match TRBD1. J gave up 4 bases and V 3 bases, and 5 bases lay outside the gene matches. The CDR3 length is 16 residues. Germline V gene data show CDR1 as SGHNT and CDR2 as YYREEE (reference sequence). This chain's CDR3 is CASSSGQGAPGNTIYF. The CDR3 coding sequence is TGTGCCAGCAGCTCGGGACAGGGGGCGCCCGGAAACACCATATATTTT.

As concerns this clone: A read error may produce the germline difference seen at one junction end. This rearrangement joins TRBV7-7 to TRBJ2-2; TRBD1 is a possible D gene (6 bases). The germline CDR1 and CDR2 sequences are SSHAT and FNYEAQ (reference sequence). This CDR3 contains 16 residues. The CDR3 is CASSKDPTGLAGELFF. The CDR3 bases are TGTGCTAGCAGCAAGGATCCAACAGGGCTTGCCGGGGAGCTGTTTTTT.

The rearrangement uses TRBV27 and TRBJ1-2; possibly TRBD1 for D (6 bases). Trimming removed 6 bases from V and 2 bases from J, with 13 bases in between. The CDR3 runs 14 residues. Per germline, CDR1 MNHEY and CDR2 SMNVEV (reference sequence). The DNA of the CDR3 is TGTGCCAGCAGACCCGGACAGCAAAACTATGGCTACACCTTC. Translating it yields CASRPGQQNYGYTF.

CDR3 bases: TGTGCCAGCAGTCCCCATGGGGGCGCGATGAACACTGAAGCTTTCTTT. Its protein is CASSPHGGAMNTEAFF. The V and J genes are TRBV27 and TRBJ1-1, with D possibly being TRBD1 (6 bases). The V gene's germline CDR1 is MNHEY and CDR2 SMNVEV (reference sequence). The CDR3 consists of 16 residues. Trimming left V 5 bases short and J 0 bases short, with 16 bases between.

This clone was detected only a few times. The V and J genes are TRBV4-3 and TRBJ1-1; tentatively, D is TRBD1 (5 bases). Germline loops: CDR1 LGHNA, CDR2 YSLEER. V gave up 6 bases and J gave up 1 base, with 9 bases separating them. This CDR3 has 13 amino acids. DNA of the CDR3: TGCGCCAGCAGTTGGGGGGAGAACACTGAAGCTTTCTTT. It is translated as CASSWGENTEAFF.

This chain connects TRBV4-3 to TRBJ1-2, with 9 positions matching TRBD1. The germline V gene has CDR1 LGHNA and CDR2 YSLEER. The J segment lost 4 bases and the V segment lost 6 bases, leaving 9 bases of the junction unmatched. The CDR3 has 15 amino acids. CDR3 region: CASRGGTGLGYGYTF. For the CDR3, the DNA is TGCGCCAGCAGGGGGGGGACAGGGTTGGGCTATGGCTACACCTTC.

This chain uses TRBV4-3 with TRBJ2-7; 8 bases line up with TRBD2. The CDR3 runs to 16 residues. Germline values: CDR1 LGHNA, CDR2 YSLEER. Unmatched junction bases numbered 7, after V lost 3 bases and J lost 0 bases. This chain's CDR3 is CASSQDTSGRSYEQYF. DNA of the CDR3: TGCGCCAGCAGCCAGGATACTAGCGGCCGCTCCTACGAGCAGTACTTC.

The chain couples TRBV6-5 to TRBJ2-2; 9 bases align to TRBD2. Germline values: CDR1 MNHEY, CDR2 SVGAGI. The ends lost 4 bases at V and 0 bases at J; junction bases unmatched: 3. The CDR3 spans 16 residues. The CDR3 coding sequence is TGTGCCAGCAGTTCAGGACTAGCGCCGAACACCGGGGAGCTGTTTTTT. It encodes CASSSGLAPNTGELFF.

The chain employs TRBV11-1 and TRBJ2-7, with 7 bases identical to TRBD2. CDR3 size: 15 residues. Germline values: CDR1 SGHAT, CDR2 FQDESV (reference sequence). With 10 bases clipped from V and 0 bases from J, the junction kept 12 bases outside the gene matches. The CDR3 DNA reads TGTGCCAACGGAAGGAGCGGGGTCCTCTCCTACGAGCAGTACTTC. Translated: CANGRSGVLSYEQYF.

The chain couples TRBV9 to TRBJ2-3, with unresolved D. Per the germline V gene, CDR1 is SGDLS and CDR2 is YYNGEE. The length of the CDR3 is 16 residues. V was shortened by 5 bases and J by 0 bases, with 16 bases between the two germline ends. For the CDR3, the DNA is TGTGCCAGCAGTCCCGGAGCCACCCCTAGCACAGATACGCAGTATTTT. This gives the protein CASSPGATPSTDTQYF.